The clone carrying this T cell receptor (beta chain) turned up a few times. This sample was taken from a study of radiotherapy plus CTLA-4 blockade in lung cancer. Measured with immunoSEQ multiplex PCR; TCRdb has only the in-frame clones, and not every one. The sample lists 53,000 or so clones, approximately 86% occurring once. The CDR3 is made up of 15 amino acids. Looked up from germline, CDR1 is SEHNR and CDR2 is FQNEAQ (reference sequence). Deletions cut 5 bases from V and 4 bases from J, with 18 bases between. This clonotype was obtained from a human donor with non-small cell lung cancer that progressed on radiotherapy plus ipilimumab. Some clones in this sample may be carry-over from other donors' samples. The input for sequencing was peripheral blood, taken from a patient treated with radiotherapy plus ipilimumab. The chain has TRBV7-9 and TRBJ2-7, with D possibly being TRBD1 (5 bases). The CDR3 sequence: CASSDKRQNSYEQYF. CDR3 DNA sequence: TGTGCCAGCAGCGACAAACGACAGAATAGTTACGAGCAGTACTTC.